The 6 T cell receptor beta chains given below trace back to one sample, sequenced in a study of PD-L1 blockade in urothelial cancer. This table comes from immunoSEQ multiplex PCR, and its TCRdb copy is limited to in-frame clones, with some not included. The table includes 29,000 or so clones, about 89% detected once. The sample consisted of PBMCs, taken around atezolizumab (anti-PD-L1) treatment. Receptor source: a man aged 50 to 59 with urothelial cancer.

The V call is TRBV7-8, the J call TRBJ2-1, with 11 bases lining up with TRBD1. CDR3 size: 17 residues. Germline CDR1 reads SGHVS; CDR2 reads FQNEAQ. With V trimmed by 7 bases and J by 8 bases, 16 bases remained unmatched. CDR3: CASKLRRTGGSADEQFF. In DNA form, the CDR3 reads TGTGCCAGCAAACTTAGGCGGACAGGGGGCTCTGCGGATGAGCAGTTCTTC.

The chain's CDR3 is CASSQGTVYYEQYF. CDR3 DNA: TGCGCCAGCAGCCAAGGGACAGTCTACTACGAGCAGTACTTC. The rearrangement joins TRBV4-3 to TRBJ2-7, with D possibly being TRBD1 (6 bases). V dropped 1 base and J dropped 3 bases, with 10 bases sitting between them. CDR1 and CDR2 (germline): LGHNA, YSLEER. This CDR3 is built from 14 residues.

The CDR3 nucleotides read TGTGCCAGCAGCTTAGAGCTAGATCCCACAGATACGCAGTATTTT. As protein: CASSLELDPTDTQYF. The rearrangement links TRBV11-1 to TRBJ2-3; D uncertain. The CDR3 is 15 amino acids. Looked up from germline, CDR1 is SGHAT and CDR2 is FQDESV (reference sequence). Between the trimmed V and J ends, which lost 1 base and 2 bases, there was a span of 10 bases.

The chain combines TRBV10-1 with TRBJ2-1; TRBD2 matches at 9 bases. Germline assignment: CDR1 WNHNN and CDR2 SYGVQD (reference sequence). V was clipped by 1 base and J by 6 bases; unmatched bases: 10. The length of the CDR3 is 17 residues. CDR3 sequence: CASSELGVAGDLNEQFF. DNA of the CDR3: TGCGCCAGCAGTGAGTTAGGAGTAGCGGGGGACCTCAATGAGCAGTTCTTC.

V is TRBV7-9 and J is TRBJ2-2; the match to TRBD2 covers 10 bases. The CDR3 consists of 17 residues. Germline trimming cut 5 bases from V and 5 bases from J; bases unmatched to any gene: 11. Germline V CDR1 and CDR2: SEHNR, FQNEAQ (reference sequence). CDR3 sequence reads: CASSRSLAGTITGELFF. The CDR3 DNA reads TGTGCCAGCAGCCGATCACTAGCGGGGACCATAACCGGGGAGCTGTTTTTT.

The V and J genes are TRBV28 and TRBJ2-5; 8 bases are shared with TRBD1. Germline assignment: CDR1 MDHEN and CDR2 SYDVKM. With 1 base clipped from V and 3 bases from J, the junction kept 10 bases outside the gene matches. The CDR3 totals 17 residues. CDR3 sequence (DNA): TGTGCCAGCAGTTTATCCGGGACAGGCGCAACTAAAGAGACCCAGTACTTC. The encoded protein is CASSLSGTGATKETQYF.